One sample yielded the 21 T cell receptor beta chains listed below, sequenced in a study of cytomegalovirus exposure and HLA in healthy donors. Both 60 Vbeta primers and 13 Jbeta primers went into the PCR. Profiling relied on immunoSEQ multiplex PCR, and the TCRdb table lists in-frame clones only, not all of them. Here the sample spans about 120,000 clones, 70% to 80% being singletons. Sequenced material: PBMCs. The receptors come from a female donor in good health and CMV-seronegative.

The V gene is TRBV6-5, the J gene TRBJ1-4, with D unclear. The CDR3 totals 15 residues. Germline CDR1 is MNHEY and CDR2 is SVGAGI. Trimming left V 2 bases short and J 7 bases short, with 14 bases between. The CDR3 nucleotides are TGTGCCAGCAGTTACGATAGGGTCCGGGGTGAAAAACTGTTTTTT. As protein: CASSYDRVRGEKLFF.

The chain recombines TRBV2 with TRBJ1-1, with unresolved D. CDR3 length: 13 residues. Deletions cut 7 bases from V and 5 bases from J, with 14 bases between. Germline assignment: CDR1 SNHLY and CDR2 FYNNEI. The CDR3 sequence: CASITEVGTEAFF. In DNA, the CDR3 is TGTGCCAGCATAACGGAGGTTGGTACTGAAGCTTTCTTT.

This chain joins TRBV30 and TRBJ2-1; the D gene is possibly TRBD2 (6 bases). The germline gives CDR1 GTSNPN, CDR2 SVGIG (reference sequence). V lost 5 bases and J lost 15, with 14 bases in between. CDR3 length equals 10 residues. For the CDR3, the DNA is TGTGCCTGGGGGGGGACGAATACGTTCTTC. Its translation is CAWGGTNTFF.

In its sample, this clone was seen once. The CDR3 coding sequence is TGTGCCAGCAGTGATGACAGTCTGAACACTGAAGCTTTCTTT. Its protein is CASSDDSLNTEAFF. The chain has TRBV2 and TRBJ1-1, with a possible D match to TRBD1 (5 bases). V lost 3 bases and J 0 bases, leaving 8 bases between the germline ends. This CDR3 has 14 residues. The germline CDR1 and CDR2 sequences are SNHLY and FYNNEI.

The rearrangement joins TRBV15 to TRBJ1-5; 9 nucleotides align to TRBD1. CDR1 is LNHNV and CDR2 is YYDKDF in the germline V gene (reference sequence). Trimming at V came to 3 bases and at J to 0 bases, leaving 3 bases not matched to a gene. This CDR3 has 16 residues. The CDR3 sequence: CATSRRGQGSNQPQHF. The CDR3 coding sequence is TGTGCCACCAGCAGGCGGGGACAGGGTAGCAATCAGCCCCAGCATTTT.

The V and J genes are TRBV5-8 and TRBJ1-2; D uncertain. CDR1 is SGHTS and CDR2 is YDEGEE in the germline V gene. This CDR3 is 13 amino acids long. V lost 0 bases and J lost 2, with 5 bases in between. CDR3 sequence reads: CASSLGLNYGYTF. The CDR3 DNA reads TGTGCCAGCAGCTTGGGACTGAACTATGGCTACACCTTC.

At least ten counts were recorded for this clone. This chain joins TRBV4-2 and TRBJ2-3; D may be TRBD2 (6 bases). Trimming left V 0 bases short and J 2 bases short, with 15 bases between. CDR3 size: 17 residues. Germline loops: CDR1 LGHNA, CDR2 YNFKEQ. The CDR3: CASSQDVRGAYTDTQYF. CDR3 DNA: TGTGCCAGCAGCCAAGATGTGCGGGGAGCCTACACAGATACGCAGTATTTT.

The rearrangement joins TRBV11-2 to TRBJ1-2, with D unclear. Trimming took 5 bases from V and 0 from J, leaving 16 bases between them. The CDR3 totals 16 residues. CDR1 and CDR2 from the germline V gene are SGHAT and FQNNGV. CDR3 protein: CASSPQSGQANYGYTF. The CDR3 nucleotides are TGTGCCAGCAGCCCTCAGAGCGGGCAAGCTAACTATGGCTACACCTTC.

With respect to this clone: A read error may produce the germline difference seen at one junction end. The genes are TRBV15 and TRBJ1-3, with TRBD1 matching over 9 bases. The germline V gene encodes CDR1 LNHNV and CDR2 YYDKDF (reference sequence). This CDR3 is built from 12 residues. The CDR3 DNA follows: TGTGCCACCAGCAGAGAAGGGGGGACAGGGACTTTT. Amino acid sequence: CATSREGGTGTF.

The rearrangement links TRBV7-8 to TRBJ2-7, with D perhaps TRBD2 (5 bases). Trimming shortened V by 1 base and J by 7 bases, and 11 bases separated the two germline ends. CDR1 is SGHVS and CDR2 is FQNEAQ in the germline V gene. The CDR3 is 13 residues long. DNA of the CDR3: TGTGCCAGCAGCTTAGAACCCCGGGGAGAGCAGTACTTC. Its protein is CASSLEPRGEQYF.

This chain connects TRBV6-1 to TRBJ2-5, with 11 bases aligning to TRBD1. The J call is doubtful: the DNA matches TRBJ2-7 better. The length of the CDR3 is 15 residues. Germline CDR1 MNHNS, CDR2 SASEGT. The CDR3 loop is CASIGIGQGAVEQYF. In DNA form, the CDR3 reads TGTGCCAGCATTGGAATTGGACAGGGGGCAGTCGAGCAGTACTTC.

This clone has only a few counts. The rearrangement uses TRBV5-8 and TRBJ2-7, with D maybe TRBD1 (6 bases). The germline CDR1 and CDR2 sequences are SGHTS and YDEGEE. This CDR3 is 17 amino acids long. V was clipped by 2 bases and J by 2 bases, with 20 bases between them. The CDR3 loop is CASSFQIGWTDAYEQYF. DNA for the CDR3: TGTGCCAGCAGCTTCCAAATCGGTTGGACAGATGCCTACGAGCAGTACTTC. Based on the CDR3 plus reference TRBV5-8 and TRBJ2-7, the full variable domain is EAGVTQSPTHLIKTRGQQATLRCSPISGHTSVYWYQQALGLGLQFLLWYDEGEERNRGNFPPRFSGRQFPNYSSELNVNALELEDSALYLCASSFQIGWTDAYEQYFGPGTRLTVT.

The V call is TRBV2, the J call TRBJ2-2, with 16 bases fitting TRBD2. In germline, CDR1 is SNHLY, CDR2 FYNNEI. The CDR3 is 19 residues long. V lost 5 bases, J lost 3 bases, and 9 bases stayed unmatched. CDR3 region: CASSPGTSGGARDTGELFF. The CDR3 region has the DNA TGTGCCAGCAGTCCCGGGACTAGCGGGGGGGCTCGGGACACCGGGGAGCTGTTTTTT.

This sequence joins TRBV18 and TRBJ2-1; perhaps TRBD2 as D (6 bases). CDR3 length: 18 amino acids. The V end was cut by 5 bases, the J end by 7 bases, with 27 bases between. Germline CDR1 reads KGHSH; CDR2 reads LQKENI. The CDR3 loop is CASSSAVGLADWGNEQFF. For the CDR3, the DNA is TGTGCCAGCTCATCCGCCGTAGGGTTAGCGGATTGGGGAAATGAGCAGTTCTTC.

This rearrangement joins TRBV5-1 to TRBJ1-2; 10 nucleotides agree with TRBD1. The CDR3 covers 15 residues. V shed 4 bases and J 9 bases; nucleotides not matched to a gene: 12. The germline V gene has CDR1 SGHRS and CDR2 YFSETQ. The CDR3 coding sequence is TGCGCCAGCAGCCCGAACCTCGACAGGGGGCATCGCTACACCTTC. It yields the protein CASSPNLDRGHRYTF.

The genes are TRBV6-4 and TRBJ2-1; TRBD2 matches 10 bases. The V and J ends lost 2 bases and 6 bases, in that order; junction bases with no gene match: 1. Germline CDR1 is MRHNA and CDR2 is SNTAGT. The CDR3 has 14 amino acids. CDR3 region: CASSDSGGANEQFF. The CDR3 region has the DNA TGTGCCAGCAGTGACAGCGGGGGGGCCAATGAGCAGTTCTTC.

V gene TRBV6-1 combines with J gene TRBJ1-2; 10 bases map to TRBD1. The CDR3 has 14 amino acids. V gave up 8 bases and J gave up 8 bases; unmatched junction bases: 11. Germline lookup yields CDR1 MNHNS and CDR2 SASEGT. The CDR3 nucleotides are TGTGCCAGCCCCGGACAGGGGGAAGTAGGGGGCTACACCTTC. Translation: CASPGQGEVGGYTF.

The chain links TRBV2 to TRBJ2-2; D might be TRBD2 (7 bases). CDR1 and CDR2 (germline): SNHLY, FYNNEI. V lost 1 base, J lost 0 bases, and 9 bases lay in between. The CDR3 runs to 16 residues. DNA of the CDR3: TGTGCCAGCAGTGAAGTAGGGGGGGCGAACACCGGGGAGCTGTTTTTT. This encodes CASSEVGGANTGELFF.

V and J are TRBV2 and TRBJ2-1, with D possibly being TRBD1 (5 bases). Looked up from germline, CDR1 is SNHLY and CDR2 is FYNNEI. V shed 6 bases and J shed 6 bases, with 15 bases lying between them. CDR3 length equals 14 residues. CDR3 protein: CASSLGPGGNEQFF. CDR3 DNA sequence: TGTGCCAGCAGCCTGGGGCCGGGTGGCAATGAGCAGTTCTTC. The full variable domain, in which reference TRBV2 and TRBJ2-1 provide the parts outside the CDR3, is EPEVTQTPSHQVTQMGQEVILRCVPISNHLYFYWYRQILGQKVEFLVSFYNNEISEKSEIFDDQFSVERPDGSNFTLKIRSTKLEDSAMYFCASSLGPGGNEQFFGPGTRLTVL.

The CDR3 region is CASSDSHNGGTGELFF. In DNA form, the CDR3 reads TGTGCCAGCAGTGACTCCCACAACGGGGGCACCGGGGAGCTGTTTTTT. This chain uses TRBV6-4 with TRBJ2-2; D may be TRBD2 (6 bases). V gave up 0 bases and J gave up 4 bases, with 12 bases separating them. CDR3 length equals 16 residues. Germline V gene sequence: CDR1 MRHNA, CDR2 SNTAGT.

Only a few counts were recorded for this clone. The chain joins TRBV2 to TRBJ1-3, with TRBD1 as a possible D gene (6 bases). The V and J ends lost 8 bases and 1 base respectively, with 9 bases between them. Germline CDR1 reads SNHLY; CDR2 reads FYNNEI. This CDR3 contains 13 residues. The CDR3, as DNA: TGTGCCAGCTTCACAGGGTCTGGAAACACCATATATTTT. As protein: CASFTGSGNTIYF.